A selection of T cell receptor beta chains follows, all from one sample in a study of blood T cell repertoires in COVID-19. Sequencing was performed with immunoSEQ multiplex PCR; in TCRdb, only in-frame clones are kept and a portion is missing. The profile shows 180,000 or so clones, roughly 80% of them singletons. The sequenced material came from peripheral blood. Receptors originate from a woman aged 70 to 79 with COVID-19, enrolled during active disease. The CDR3 runs from the conserved cysteine through the conserved F or W. D genes are given only for firm matches. Only some rows state a clone size, as once, few, many or a class for expanded clones.

j_call v_call d_call cdr3_length clone_size cdr3_nt cdr3_aa
TRBJ2-5 TRBV9 NA 13 NA TGTGCCAGCAGCGTAGATGCGGGGGAGACCCAGTACTTC CASSVDAGETQYF
TRBJ2-3 TRBV5-4 NA 14 NA TGTGCCAGCAGCTCACCCCGACAGTCAGATACGCAGTATTTT CASSSPRQSDTQYF
TRBJ2-3 TRBV6-4 NA 14 NA TGTGCCAGCAGCCGGGATCACGGCTCAGATACGCAGTATTTT CASSRDHGSDTQYF
TRBJ1-2 TRBV6-5 TRBD1 16 once TGTGCCAGCAGTTCATACGGGACAGGGGGCTCCGGTGGCTACACCTTC CASSSYGTGGSGGYTF
TRBJ2-1 TRBV19 TRBD2 14 once TGTGCCACCCGACGGGGACTAGCGGGAAATGAGCAGTTCTTC CATRRGLAGNEQFF
TRBJ1-1 TRBV28 TRBD1 17 NA TGTGCCAGCAGGGCCCTCAGAATTGGACAGGGGGTAACTGAAGCTTTCTTT CASRALRIGQGVTEAFF
TRBJ2-7 TRBV6-2/TRBV6-3 TRBD1 15 NA TGTGCCAGCAGTGTGGGACAGGGGGCGATTTACGAGCAGTACTTC CASSVGQGAIYEQYF
TRBJ2-5 TRBV5-1 TRBD2 17 NA TGCGCCAGCAGCTTTGGGCTAGCGGGAGGGGTAGGAGAGACCCAGTACTTC CASSFGLAGGVGETQYF
TRBJ2-6 TRBV11-2 NA 15 NA TGTGCCAGCAGCTCGCGGGGAACTGGGGCCAACGTCCTGACTTTC CASSSRGTGANVLTF
TRBJ2-2 TRBV28 NA 16 NA TGTGCCAGCACCCCGGGTGGGGCACCCTACACCGGGGAGCTGTTTTTT CASTPGGAPYTGELFF
TRBJ1-1 TRBV6-6 TRBD1 14 NA TGTGCCAGCATCAACCCCCGGGACAGGGTTGAAGCTTTCTTT CASINPRDRVEAFF
TRBJ1-6 TRBV10-3 NA 13 NA TGTGCCGTAAAAAACTTAACAGTATCACCCCTCCACTTT CAVKNLTVSPLHF
TRBJ1-5 TRBV9 NA 15 once TGTGCCAGCAGCGTCGACGACAGTCCTGGTCAGCCCCAGCATTTT CASSVDDSPGQPQHF
TRBJ1-5 TRBV10-3 TRBD1 15 NA TGTGCCACGACGCCGGGACAGGGAGGGTATCAGCCCCAGCATTTT CATTPGQGGYQPQHF
TRBJ2-3 TRBV7-2 TRBD1 15 NA TGTGCCAGCAGCTTGGGACAGGTTCCCACAGATACGCAGTATTTT CASSLGQVPTDTQYF
TRBJ1-2 TRBV7-2 TRBD1 13 NA TGTGCCAGCAGCTTAGGACAGGGGTACGGCTACACCTTC CASSLGQGYGYTF
TRBJ2-5 TRBV11-2 TRBD2 17 few TGTGCCAGCAGCTCAACCCGTAGCGGGAGGTCTGGGGAGACCCAGTACTTC CASSSTRSGRSGETQYF
TRBJ2-3 TRBV4-1 NA 14 NA TGCGCCAGCAGCCACACTGCGGGGAAAGATACGCAGTATTTT CASSHTAGKDTQYF
TRBJ2-5 TRBV3-1/TRBV3-2 NA 14 NA TGTGCCAGCAGCCGGCCCCTCGAAACGGAGACCCAGTACTTC CASSRPLETETQYF
TRBJ1-1 TRBV29-1 NA 12 NA TGCAGCGTTGTGCCCGGGAACACTGAAGCTTTCTTT CSVVPGNTEAFF
TRBJ1-1 TRBV6-6 TRBD1 16 NA TGTGCCAGCAGTTACTACGGGGACAGGGGGAACACTGAAGCTTTCTTT CASSYYGDRGNTEAFF
TRBJ2-1 TRBV15 NA 14 NA TGTGCCACCAGCAGAGATCTTGGGGGGAATGAGCAGTTCTTC CATSRDLGGNEQFF
TRBJ2-5 TRBV29-1 TRBD2 14 NA TGCAGCGTTGTGGGACTAGCGGGAGGTCGGACCCAGTACTTC CSVVGLAGGRTQYF
TRBJ1-2 TRBV10-3 NA 15 few TGTGCCATCAGTGAGTCAATAACGGACAGCTATGGCTACACCTTC CAISESITDSYGYTF
TRBJ1-2 TRBV25-1 TRBD1 16 NA TGTGCCAGCACTACAGGGGGACAGGGGCCCGACTATGGCTACACCTTC CASTTGGQGPDYGYTF
TRBJ1-2 TRBV7-3 NA 16 NA TGTGCCAGCAGCTCGGGGTCGCCAGCCGTCAACTATGGCTACACCTTC CASSSGSPAVNYGYTF
TRBJ1-1 TRBV9 NA 14 once TGTGCCAGCAGCAGGGACTTCGATTTCTCTGAAGCTTTCTTT CASSRDFDFSEAFF
TRBJ2-7 TRBV14 NA 15 once TGTGCCAGCAGCCAAGTTGACAGGCTCTCCTACGAGCAGTACTTC CASSQVDRLSYEQYF
TRBJ1-6 TRBV28 NA 13 NA TGTGCCAGCAGCCGACAGCATAATTCACCCCTCCACTTT CASSRQHNSPLHF
TRBJ2-7 TRBV5-1 NA 12 NA TGCGCCAGCAGCTTGGATGGCCACGAGCAGTACTTC CASSLDGHEQYF
TRBJ2-7 TRBV6-5 NA 14 few TGTGCCAGCTCTAGCAACAGGGCCGGCTACGAGCAGTACTTC CASSSNRAGYEQYF
TRBJ2-7 TRBV27 TRBD2 14 NA TGTGCCAGCAGTCGACTAGCGGATGGGTACGAGCAGTACTTC CASSRLADGYEQYF
TRBJ1-1 TRBV5-4 NA 14 NA TGTGCCAGCAGCTTTTACACCATGAACACTGAAGCTTTCTTT CASSFYTMNTEAFF
TRBJ2-5 TRBV29-1 NA 12 NA TGCAGCGTTGACGGAGGGATGGAGACCCAGTACTTC CSVDGGMETQYF
TRBJ1-1 TRBV6-5 NA 14 NA TGTGCCAGCAGTCGAATACTCATGAACACTGAAGCTTTCTTT CASSRILMNTEAFF
TRBJ2-5 TRBV28 TRBD1 13 NA TGTGCCGGCACCGGGACAGGTCAAGAGACCCAGTACTTC CAGTGTGQETQYF
TRBJ2-7 TRBV30 NA 12 NA TGTGCCTGGAGTGCCAACAGCTACGAGCAGTACTTC CAWSANSYEQYF
TRBJ1-1 TRBV10-3 NA 12 NA TGTGCCATCAGCAGGGAGAACACTGAAGCTTTCTTT CAISRENTEAFF
TRBJ1-1 TRBV2 NA 13 NA TGTGCCAGCAGTGAAAACACGAAGGGGGAAGCTTTCTTT CASSENTKGEAFF
TRBJ2-1 TRBV7-3 NA 17 NA TGTGCCAGCAGCTTAATGATGAGGCAGCTATCCTACAATGAGCAGTTCTTC CASSLMMRQLSYNEQFF
TRBJ2-5 TRBV6-6 TRBD2 18 NA TGTGCCAGCAGGCGAGGGACTAGCGGGACCCAAAGGGGAGAGACCCAGTACTTC CASRRGTSGTQRGETQYF
TRBJ1-6 TRBV6-5 NA 14 NA TGTGCCAGCAGTTTGGGGGGAATAGGTTCACCCCTCCACTTT CASSLGGIGSPLHF
TRBJ1-6 TRBV9 NA 17 few TGTGCCAGCAGCCCCGGGGAGACGGAACTCTATAATTCACCCCTCCACTTT CASSPGETELYNSPLHF
TRBJ2-1 TRBV7-8 NA 17 NA TGTGCCAGCAGCCCGCCGGTGGCGGGGTTCTCCTACAATGAGCAGTTCTTC CASSPPVAGFSYNEQFF
TRBJ1-3 TRBV5-6 NA 15 NA TGTGCCAGCAGCTTCCGGCGGTCCTCTGGAAACACCATATATTTT CASSFRRSSGNTIYF